These T cell receptor beta chains were read from a single sample in a study of beta chain features in type 1 diabetes. Some clones are missing from TCRdb's copy, which holds only in-frame ones; the method was immunoSEQ multiplex PCR. The sample has hundreds of thousands of clones, 15% seen once. Sequencing used naive CD4+ T cells from blood. These receptors came from a man between 18 and 29 years old with type 1 diabetes. CDR3s include the opening cysteine and the closing phenylalanine or tryptophan.

J: TRBJ1-1
V: TRBV27
CDR3: CASSLQLNTEAFF

J: TRBJ2-5
V: TRBV7-2
CDR3: CASSLPGETQYF

J: TRBJ1-3
V: TRBV6-6
CDR3: CASKPSGNTIYF

J: TRBJ2-3
V: TRBV29-1
CDR3: CSVFVSTDTQYF

J: TRBJ2-7
V: TRBV9
CDR3: CASSVATQGELREQYF

J: TRBJ2-1
V: TRBV7-2
CDR3: CASSLGLAGGLNYNEQFF

J: TRBJ2-7
V: TRBV7-8
CDR3: CASSPASSGRAYEQYF

J: TRBJ2-3
V: TRBV9
CDR3: CASSVGTGGTDTQYF

J: TRBJ2-3
V: TRBV5-4
CDR3: CASSYSGELTDTQYF

J: TRBJ2-1
V: TRBV18
CDR3: CASRSIRAGGPDEQFF

J: TRBJ1-1
V: TRBV28
CDR3: CASTEGGRVNTEAFF